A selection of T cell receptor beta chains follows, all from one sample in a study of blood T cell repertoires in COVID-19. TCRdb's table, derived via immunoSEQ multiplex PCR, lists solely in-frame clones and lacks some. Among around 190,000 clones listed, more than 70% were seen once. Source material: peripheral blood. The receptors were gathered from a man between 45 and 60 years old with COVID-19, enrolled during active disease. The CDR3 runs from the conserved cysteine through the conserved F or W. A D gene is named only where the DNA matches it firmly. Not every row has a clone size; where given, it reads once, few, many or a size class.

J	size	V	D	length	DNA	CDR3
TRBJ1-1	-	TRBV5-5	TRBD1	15	TGTGCCAGCAGCTTAGAAGGACAGGGGGATTTCGAAGCTTTCTTT	CASSLEGQGDFEAFF
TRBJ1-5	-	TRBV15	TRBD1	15	TGTGCCACCAACCCGACAGGGGGCGAGGGCCAGCCCCAGCATTTT	CATNPTGGEGQPQHF
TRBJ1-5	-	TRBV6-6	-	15	TGTGCCAGCAGTTACATCAGTAATAGCAATCAGCCCCAGCATTTT	CASSYISNSNQPQHF
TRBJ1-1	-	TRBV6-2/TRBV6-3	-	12	TGTGCCAGCACCCCTCCCTCAGATGAAGCTTTCTTT	CASTPPSDEAFF
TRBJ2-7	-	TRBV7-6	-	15	TGTGCCAGCAGCCCGCAGACATCGAGCTCCTACGAGCAGTACTTC	CASSPQTSSSYEQYF
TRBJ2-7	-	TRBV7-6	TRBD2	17	TGTGCCAGCAGCTTACTTGCTAGCGGGAGATCGGACTACGAGCAGTACTTC	CASSLLASGRSDYEQYF
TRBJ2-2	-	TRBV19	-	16	TGTGCCAGTAGTATAGAGTGGGGGGTCGGCGCCGGGGAGCTGTTTTTT	CASSIEWGVGAGELFF
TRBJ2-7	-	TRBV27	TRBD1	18	TGTGCCAGCAGTCCCAGTCCCGGTACAGGGGGGCGAACCTACGAGCAGTACTTC	CASSPSPGTGGRTYEQYF
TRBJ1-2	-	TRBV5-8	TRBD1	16	TGTGCCAGCAGCTTGAGCTTCGGGGACAGCTACTATGGCTACACCTTC	CASSLSFGDSYYGYTF
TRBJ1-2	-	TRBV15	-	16	TGTGCCACCAGCAGAGGGGTCAGCTCTCCCAAGGGGGGCTACACCTTC	CATSRGVSSPKGGYTF
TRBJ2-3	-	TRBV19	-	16	TGTGCCAGTAGTATAGATAAGGCGGGAAGCACAGATACGCAGTATTTT	CASSIDKAGSTDTQYF
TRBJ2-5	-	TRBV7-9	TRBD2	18	TGTGCCAGCAGCTTAATCGCGGGACTAGCAGCTTACCAAGAGACCCAGTACTTC	CASSLIAGLAAYQETQYF
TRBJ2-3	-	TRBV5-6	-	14	TGTGCCAGCAGCTTGGTACAGAACACAGATACGCAGTATTTT	CASSLVQNTDTQYF
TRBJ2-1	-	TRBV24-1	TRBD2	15	TGTGCCACCCGTGGACTAGCGGGCATATACAATGAGCAGTTCTTC	CATRGLAGIYNEQFF
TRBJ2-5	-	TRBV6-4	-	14	TGTGCCAGCAGTGACTTGCAGGGGATGGAGACCCAGTACTTC	CASSDLQGMETQYF
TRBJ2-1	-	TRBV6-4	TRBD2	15	TGTGCCAGCAGGTTACTAGCGGGAGCTGGCAATGAGCAGTTCTTC	CASRLLAGAGNEQFF
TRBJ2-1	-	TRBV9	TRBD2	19	TGTGCCAGCAGCGTAGGGGTAGCGGGGGGGCCCCTGACCTACAATGAGCAGTTCTTC	CASSVGVAGGPLTYNEQFF
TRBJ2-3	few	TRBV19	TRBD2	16	TGTGCCAGTAGTATGAGTCTAGCGGGGAAAACAGATACGCAGTATTTT	CASSMSLAGKTDTQYF
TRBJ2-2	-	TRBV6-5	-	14	TGTGCCAGCAGTTACACGGTCGGGGCCGGGGAGCTGTTTTTT	CASSYTVGAGELFF
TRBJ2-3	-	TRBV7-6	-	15	TGTGCCAGCAGCCAACAGAGTATAAGCACAGATACGCAGTATTTT	CASSQQSISTDTQYF
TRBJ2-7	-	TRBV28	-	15	TGTGCCAGCAGTTTACTGAGTTCGGGGGCCTACGAGCAGTACTTC	CASSLLSSGAYEQYF
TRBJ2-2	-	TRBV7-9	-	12	TGTGCCAGCAGCTTGGACATCGGGGAGCTGTTTTTT	CASSLDIGELFF
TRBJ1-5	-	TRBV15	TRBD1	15	TGTGCCACCAGCAGAGCTGGGACAGGCCGAGGGCCCCAGCATTTT	CATSRAGTGRGPQHF
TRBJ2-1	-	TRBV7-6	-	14	TGTGCCAGCAGCTTAGACCGACTATACAATGAGCAGTTCTTC	CASSLDRLYNEQFF